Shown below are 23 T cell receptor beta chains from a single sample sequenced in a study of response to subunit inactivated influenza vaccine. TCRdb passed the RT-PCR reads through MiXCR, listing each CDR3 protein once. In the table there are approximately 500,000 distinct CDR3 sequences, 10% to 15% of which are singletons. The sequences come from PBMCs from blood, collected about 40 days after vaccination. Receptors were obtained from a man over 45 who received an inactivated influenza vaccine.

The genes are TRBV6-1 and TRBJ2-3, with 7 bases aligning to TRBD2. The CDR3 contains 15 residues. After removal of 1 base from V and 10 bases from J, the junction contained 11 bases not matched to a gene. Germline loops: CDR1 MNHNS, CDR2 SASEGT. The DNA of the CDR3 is TGTGCCAGCAGTGAAGTATTCGAAAAGACTAGCCCGCAGTATTTT. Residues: CASSEVFEKTSPQYF.

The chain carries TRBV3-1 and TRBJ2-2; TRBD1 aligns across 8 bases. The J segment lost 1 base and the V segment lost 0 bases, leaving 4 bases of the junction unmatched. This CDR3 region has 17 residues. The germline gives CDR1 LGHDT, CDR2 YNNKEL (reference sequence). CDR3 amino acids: CASSQDWTGLNTGELFF. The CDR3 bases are TGTGCCAGCAGCCAAGATTGGACAGGGCTGAACACCGGGGAGCTGTTTTTT. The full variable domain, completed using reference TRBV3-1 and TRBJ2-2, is DTAVSQTPKYLVTQMGNDKSIKCEQNLGHDTMYWYKQDSKKFLKIMFSYNNKELIINETVPNRFSPKSPDKAHLNLHINSLELGDSAVYFCASSQDWTGLNTGELFFGEGSRLTVL.

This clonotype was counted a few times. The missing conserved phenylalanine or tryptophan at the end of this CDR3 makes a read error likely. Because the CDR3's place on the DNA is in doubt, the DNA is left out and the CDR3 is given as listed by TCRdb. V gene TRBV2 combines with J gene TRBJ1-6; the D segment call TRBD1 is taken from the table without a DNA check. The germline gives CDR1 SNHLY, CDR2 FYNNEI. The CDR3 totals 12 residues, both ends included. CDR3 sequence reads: CASSQRDRALKG.

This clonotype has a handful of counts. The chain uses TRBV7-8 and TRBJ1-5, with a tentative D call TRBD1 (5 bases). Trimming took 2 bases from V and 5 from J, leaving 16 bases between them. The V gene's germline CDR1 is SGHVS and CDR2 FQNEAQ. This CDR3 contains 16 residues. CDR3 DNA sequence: TGTGCCAGCAGCTTACACGGGACTTTAGCGGATCAGCCCCAGCATTTT. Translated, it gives CASSLHGTLADQPQHF.

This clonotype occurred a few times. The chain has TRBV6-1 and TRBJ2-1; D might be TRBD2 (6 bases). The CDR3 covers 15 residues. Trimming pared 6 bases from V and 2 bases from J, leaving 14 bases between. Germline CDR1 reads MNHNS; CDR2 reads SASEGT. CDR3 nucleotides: TGTGCCAGCAGCCCAACTAGCCCCCCCTACAATGAGCAGTTCTTC. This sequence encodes CASSPTSPPYNEQFF.

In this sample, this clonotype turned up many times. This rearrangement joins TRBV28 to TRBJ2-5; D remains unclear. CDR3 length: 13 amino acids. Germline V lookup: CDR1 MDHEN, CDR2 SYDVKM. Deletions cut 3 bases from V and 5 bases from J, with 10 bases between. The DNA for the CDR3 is TGTGCCAGCAGTTTCATCGGTCCGGAGACCCAGTACTTC. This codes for CASSFIGPETQYF.

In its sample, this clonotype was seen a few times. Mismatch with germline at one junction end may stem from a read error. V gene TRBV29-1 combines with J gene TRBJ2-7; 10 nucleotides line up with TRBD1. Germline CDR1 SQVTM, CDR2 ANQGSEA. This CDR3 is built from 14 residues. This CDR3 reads CSVEGTGDRYEQYF. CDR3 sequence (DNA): TGCAGCGTAGAAGGGACAGGGGATCGCTACGAGCAGTACTTC.

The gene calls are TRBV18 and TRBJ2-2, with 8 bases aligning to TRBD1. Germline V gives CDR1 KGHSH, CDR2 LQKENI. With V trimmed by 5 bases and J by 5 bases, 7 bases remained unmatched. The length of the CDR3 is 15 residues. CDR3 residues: CASSLRTGKTGELFF. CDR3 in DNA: TGTGCCAGCTCATTACGGACAGGGAAGACCGGGGAGCTGTTTTTT.

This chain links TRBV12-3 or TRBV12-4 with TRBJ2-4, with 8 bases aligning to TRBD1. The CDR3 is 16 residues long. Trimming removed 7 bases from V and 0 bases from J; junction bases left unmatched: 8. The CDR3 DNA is TGTGCCAGCACCTCAGGACAGGGAATAGCCAAAAACATTCAGTACTTC. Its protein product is CASTSGQGIAKNIQYF.

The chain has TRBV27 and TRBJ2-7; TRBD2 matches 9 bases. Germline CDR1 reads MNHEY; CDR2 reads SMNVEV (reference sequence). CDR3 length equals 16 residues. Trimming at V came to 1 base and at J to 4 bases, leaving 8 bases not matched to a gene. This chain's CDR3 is CASSLWGGGALYEQYF. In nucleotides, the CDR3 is TGTGCCAGCAGTTTATGGGGCGGGGGGGCTTTGTACGAGCAGTACTTC.

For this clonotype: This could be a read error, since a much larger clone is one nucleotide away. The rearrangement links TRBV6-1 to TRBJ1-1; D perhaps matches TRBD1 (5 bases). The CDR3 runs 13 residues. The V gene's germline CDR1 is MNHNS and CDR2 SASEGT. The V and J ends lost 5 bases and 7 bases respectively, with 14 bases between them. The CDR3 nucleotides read TGTGCCAGCAGTCGGACAATAGGGCATGAAGCTTTCTTT. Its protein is CASSRTIGHEAFF.

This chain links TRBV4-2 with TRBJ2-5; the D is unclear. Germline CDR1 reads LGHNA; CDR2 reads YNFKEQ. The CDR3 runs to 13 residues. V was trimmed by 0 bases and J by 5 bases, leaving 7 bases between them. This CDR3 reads CASSQDEGETQYF. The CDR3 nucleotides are TGTGCCAGCAGCCAAGATGAAGGGGAGACCCAGTACTTC.

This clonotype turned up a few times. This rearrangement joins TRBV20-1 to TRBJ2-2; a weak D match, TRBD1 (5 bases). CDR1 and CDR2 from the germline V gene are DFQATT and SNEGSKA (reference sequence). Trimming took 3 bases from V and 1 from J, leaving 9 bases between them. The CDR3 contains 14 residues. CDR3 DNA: TGCAGTGCTAGGTGGGGCGGGAACACCGGGGAGCTGTTTTTT. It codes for CSARWGGNTGELFF.

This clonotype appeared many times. This CDR3 reads CASSYNISHWAANRGGRETQYF. The CDR3, as DNA: TGTGCCAGCAGCTACAACATATCTCACTGGGCGGCAAACAGGGGTGGTCGGGAGACCCAGTACTTC. This chain joins TRBV7-6 and TRBJ2-5, with 7 nucleotides matching TRBD1. CDR3 size: 22 residues. Unmatched junction bases numbered 31, after V lost 4 bases and J lost 5 bases. In germline, CDR1 is SGHVS, CDR2 FNYEAQ.

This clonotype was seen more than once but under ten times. CDR3 region: CASSLAMWTTNEKLFF. CDR3 coding DNA: TGTGCCAGCAGCTTGGCCATGTGGACAACTAATGAAAAACTGTTTTTT. The rearrangement links TRBV5-5 to TRBJ1-4, with D unclear. The CDR3 is made up of 16 amino acids. CDR1 SGHKS and CDR2 YYEKEE come from the germline V gene (reference sequence). V was trimmed by 0 bases and J by 0 bases, leaving 9 bases between them. Full variable domain (outside the CDR3, taken from reference TRBV5-5 and TRBJ1-4): DAGVTQSPTHLIKTRGQQVTLRCSPISGHKSVSWYQQVLGQGPQFIFQYYEKEERGRGNFPDRFSARQFPNYSSELNVNALLLGDSALYLCASSLAMWTTNEKLFFGSGTQLSVL.

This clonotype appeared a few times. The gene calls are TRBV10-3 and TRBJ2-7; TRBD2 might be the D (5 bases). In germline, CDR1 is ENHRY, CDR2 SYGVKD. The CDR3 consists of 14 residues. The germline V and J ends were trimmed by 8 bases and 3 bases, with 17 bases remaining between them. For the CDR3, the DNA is TGTGCCATCGGGGTCGGCGGGCTCAACTACGAGCAGTACTTC. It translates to CAIGVGGLNYEQYF.

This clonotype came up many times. CDR3 loop: CSAKDRPTNYGYTF. Here the CDR3 DNA reads TGCAGTGCTAAAGACAGGCCAACGAACTATGGCTACACCTTC. The chain carries TRBV20-1 and TRBJ1-2; D perhaps matches TRBD1 (6 bases). This CDR3 has 14 amino acids. Trimming cost V 4 bases and J 2 bases, with 14 bases left between them. CDR1 and CDR2 from the germline V gene are DFQATT and SNEGSKA (reference sequence).

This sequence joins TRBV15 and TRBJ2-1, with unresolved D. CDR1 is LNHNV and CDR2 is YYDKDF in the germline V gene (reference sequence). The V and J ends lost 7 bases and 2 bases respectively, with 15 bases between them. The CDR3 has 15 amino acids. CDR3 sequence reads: CATTSFFGPYNEQFF. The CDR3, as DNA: TGTGCCACCACTTCGTTTTTCGGTCCCTACAATGAGCAGTTCTTC.

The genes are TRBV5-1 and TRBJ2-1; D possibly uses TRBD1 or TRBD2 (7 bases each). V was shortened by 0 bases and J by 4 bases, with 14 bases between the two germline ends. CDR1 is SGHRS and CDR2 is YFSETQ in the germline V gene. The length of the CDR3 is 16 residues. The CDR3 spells CASSLASGTVYNEQFF. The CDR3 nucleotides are TGCGCCAGCAGCTTGGCCAGCGGGACAGTATACAATGAGCAGTTCTTC.

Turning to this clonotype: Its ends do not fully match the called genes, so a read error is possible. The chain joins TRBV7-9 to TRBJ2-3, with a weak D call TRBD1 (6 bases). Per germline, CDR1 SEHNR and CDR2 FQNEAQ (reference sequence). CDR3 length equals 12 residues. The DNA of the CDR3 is TGTGCCAGCAGCTTATCCGGCCAGGACAGTATTTTT. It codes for CASSLSGQDSIF.

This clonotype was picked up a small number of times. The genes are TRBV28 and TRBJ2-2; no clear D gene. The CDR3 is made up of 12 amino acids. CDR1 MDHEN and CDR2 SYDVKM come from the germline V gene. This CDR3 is CASGPLTGELFF. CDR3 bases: TGTGCATCAGGTCCGCTCACCGGGGAGCTGTTTTTT.

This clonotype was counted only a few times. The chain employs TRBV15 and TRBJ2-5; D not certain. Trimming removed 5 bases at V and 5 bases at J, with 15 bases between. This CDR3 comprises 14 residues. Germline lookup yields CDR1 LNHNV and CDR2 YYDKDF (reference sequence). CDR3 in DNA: TGTGCCACCAGCTCACGGTCGGGTTTCGAGACCCAGTACTTC. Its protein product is CATSSRSGFETQYF. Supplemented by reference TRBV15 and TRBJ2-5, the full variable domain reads DAMVIQNPRYQVTQFGKPVTLSCSQTLNHNVMYWYQQKSSQAPKLLFHYYDKDFNNEADTPDNFQSRRPNTSFCFLDIRSPGLGDTAMYLCATSSRSGFETQYFGPGTRLLVL.

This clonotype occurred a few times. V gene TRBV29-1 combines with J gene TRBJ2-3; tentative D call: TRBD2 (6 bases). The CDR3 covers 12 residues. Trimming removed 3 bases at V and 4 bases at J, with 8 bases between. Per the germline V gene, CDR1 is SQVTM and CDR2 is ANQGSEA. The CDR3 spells CSVEGGADTQYF. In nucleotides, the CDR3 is TGCAGCGTTGAGGGCGGGGCAGATACGCAGTATTTT.